The present entry profiles one T cell receptor (beta chain) with its context. The record originates from a study of blood T cell repertoires in COVID-19. The overall study: Donors in the United States, Italy and Spain gave samples during acute or convalescent COVID-19. PBMCs, B-cell-depleted T cells, or T cells were the source of the cDNA or gDNA that made up the material.

With 5 bases removed from V and 5 bases from J, the gap between germline ends came to 19 bases. Germline V gene data show CDR1 as SQVTM and CDR2 as ANQGSEA. The CDR3 loop spans 14 amino acids. In the original workflow: From reference gene primer amplification, estimates of nucleated cell counts were derived. Assay: immunoSEQ multiplex PCR; the TCRdb copy retains only in-frame clones and omits some. V and J calls and clone size follow that table, whereas D and trimming were derived from the DNA. Here the sample spans about 380,000 clones, about 89% being singletons. Specimen: peripheral blood. This chain joins TRBV29-1 and TRBJ2-7; D perhaps matches TRBD2 (6 bases). This TCR derives from a man between 35 and 55 years old with acute or convalescent COVID-19. CDR3 sequence: CSVKSWGVLDEQYF. CDR3 bases: TGCAGCGTTAAATCGTGGGGGGTCTTGGACGAGCAGTACTTC.